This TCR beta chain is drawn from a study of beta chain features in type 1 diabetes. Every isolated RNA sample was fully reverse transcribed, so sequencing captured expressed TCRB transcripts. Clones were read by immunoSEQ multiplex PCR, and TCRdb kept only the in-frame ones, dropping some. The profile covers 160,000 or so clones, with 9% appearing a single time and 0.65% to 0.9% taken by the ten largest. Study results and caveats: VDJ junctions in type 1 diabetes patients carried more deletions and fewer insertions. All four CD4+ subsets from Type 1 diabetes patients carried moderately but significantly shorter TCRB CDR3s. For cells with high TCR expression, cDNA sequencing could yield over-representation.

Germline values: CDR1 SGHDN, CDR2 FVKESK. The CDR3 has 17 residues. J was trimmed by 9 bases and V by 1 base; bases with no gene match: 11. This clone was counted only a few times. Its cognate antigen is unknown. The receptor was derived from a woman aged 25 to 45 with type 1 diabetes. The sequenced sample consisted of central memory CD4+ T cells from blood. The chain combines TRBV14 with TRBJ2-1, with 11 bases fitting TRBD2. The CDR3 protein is CASSQAFTSGSKSEQFF. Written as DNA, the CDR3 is TGTGCCAGCAGCCAAGCGTTCACTAGCGGGAGTAAGAGTGAGCAGTTCTTC.